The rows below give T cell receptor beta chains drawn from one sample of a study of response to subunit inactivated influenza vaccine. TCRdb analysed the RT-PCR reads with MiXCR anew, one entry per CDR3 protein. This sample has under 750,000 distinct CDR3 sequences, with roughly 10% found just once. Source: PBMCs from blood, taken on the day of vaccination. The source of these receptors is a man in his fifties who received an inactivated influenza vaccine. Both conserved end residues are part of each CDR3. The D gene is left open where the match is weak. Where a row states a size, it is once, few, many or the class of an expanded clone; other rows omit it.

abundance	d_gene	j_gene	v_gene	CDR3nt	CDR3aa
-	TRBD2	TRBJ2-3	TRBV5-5	TGTGCCAGCACCGTAGCGGGGAGACCCACGGATACGCAGTATTTT	CASTVAGRPTDTQYF
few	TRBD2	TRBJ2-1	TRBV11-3	TGTGCCAGCAGCCGGGGGGGGACTAGTATGTACAATGAGCAGTTCTTC	CASSRGGTSMYNEQFF
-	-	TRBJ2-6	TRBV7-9	TGTGCCAGCAGCTTAGCTGTGATATGGGCCAACGTCCTGACTTTC	CASSLAVIWANVLTF
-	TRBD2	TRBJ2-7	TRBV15	TGTGCCACCAGCAGAGCCTATAGCGGGAGCTACGAGCAGTACTTC	CATSRAYSGSYEQYF
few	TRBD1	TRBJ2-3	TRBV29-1	TGCAGCGTGGAAGGACAGGGCACAGATACGCAGTATTTT	CSVEGQGTDTQYF
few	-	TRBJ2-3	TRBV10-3	TGTGCCAGCAGTGAGTCGAGGAGGGAGAGCACAGATACGCAGTATTTT	CASSESRRESTDTQYF
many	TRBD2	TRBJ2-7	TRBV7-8	TGTGCCAGCAGCTTAGGGGAGGGGAGCTACAAGAGCTCCTACGAGCAGTACTTC	CASSLGEGSYKSSYEQYF
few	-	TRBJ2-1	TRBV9	TGTGCCAGCAGCCCGGTCGAAATGGGTGAGCAGTTCTTC	CASSPVEMGEQFF
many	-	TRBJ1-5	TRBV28	TGTGCCAGCAGTTTTCTCGGGGTCGTGGTTCAGCCCCAGCATTTT	CASSFLGVVVQPQHF
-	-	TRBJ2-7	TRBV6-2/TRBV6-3	TGTGCCAGCAGTTACACAGACAGGTGGAGCTCCTACGAGCAGTACTTC	CASSYTDRWSSYEQYF
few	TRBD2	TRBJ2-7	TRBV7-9	TGTGCCAGCAGCTTCCTAGCGGGAAACGAGCAGTACTTC	CASSFLAGNEQYF
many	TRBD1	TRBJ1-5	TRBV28	TGTGCCATAAGACAGGGCTATGATCAGCCCCAGCATTTT	CAIRQGYDQPQHF
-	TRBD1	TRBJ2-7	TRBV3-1	TGTGCCAGCAGCGCAGGGGGCGCGTACGAGCAGTACTTC	CASSAGGAYEQYF
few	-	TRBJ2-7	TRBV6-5	TGTGCCAGCAGTTACTCGACTACACAGGAGATTTCCTACGAGCAGTACTTC	CASSYSTTQEISYEQYF
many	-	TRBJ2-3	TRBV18	TGTGCCAGCTCACGGGGTAGCGGAGATACGCAGTATTTT	CASSRGSGDTQYF
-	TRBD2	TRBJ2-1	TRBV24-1	TGTGCCACCAGTGATCCCGGGACTAGCATTGAGCAGTTCTTC	CATSDPGTSIEQFF
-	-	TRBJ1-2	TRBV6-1	TGTGCCAGCAGTGAACGAGGGCAGGGAGGTGGCTACACCTTC	CASSERGQGGGYTF
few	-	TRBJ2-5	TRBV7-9	TGTGCCAGCAGCTCCCGCCGGGGCCAAGAGACCCAGTACTTC	CASSSRRGQETQYF
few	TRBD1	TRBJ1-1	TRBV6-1	TGTGCCAGCAGTCGTATGACAGGGATCATGAACACTGAAGCTTTCTTT	CASSRMTGIMNTEAFF
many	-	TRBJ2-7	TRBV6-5	TGTGCCAGCAGTTATGGGGGCTCGTACGAGCAGTACTTC	CASSYGGSYEQYF
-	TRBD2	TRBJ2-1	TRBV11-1	TGTGCCAGCAGCTTGGAAGGGACTAGCGGGGGTGGGCTTTACAATGAGCAGTTCTTC	CASSLEGTSGGGLYNEQFF
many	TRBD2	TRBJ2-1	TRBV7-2	TGTGCCAGCAGCCCCACTAGCGGGAGTTATTATGAGCAGTTCTTC	CASSPTSGSYYEQFF
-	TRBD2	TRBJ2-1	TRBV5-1	TGCGCCAACAGTTCCCGAAGACGGGAGGGCCGGGATGAGCAGTTCTTC	CANSSRRREGRDEQFF
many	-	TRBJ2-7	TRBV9	TGTGCCAGCAGCGTACAGGGGGGCTACGAGCAGTACTTC	CASSVQGGYEQYF